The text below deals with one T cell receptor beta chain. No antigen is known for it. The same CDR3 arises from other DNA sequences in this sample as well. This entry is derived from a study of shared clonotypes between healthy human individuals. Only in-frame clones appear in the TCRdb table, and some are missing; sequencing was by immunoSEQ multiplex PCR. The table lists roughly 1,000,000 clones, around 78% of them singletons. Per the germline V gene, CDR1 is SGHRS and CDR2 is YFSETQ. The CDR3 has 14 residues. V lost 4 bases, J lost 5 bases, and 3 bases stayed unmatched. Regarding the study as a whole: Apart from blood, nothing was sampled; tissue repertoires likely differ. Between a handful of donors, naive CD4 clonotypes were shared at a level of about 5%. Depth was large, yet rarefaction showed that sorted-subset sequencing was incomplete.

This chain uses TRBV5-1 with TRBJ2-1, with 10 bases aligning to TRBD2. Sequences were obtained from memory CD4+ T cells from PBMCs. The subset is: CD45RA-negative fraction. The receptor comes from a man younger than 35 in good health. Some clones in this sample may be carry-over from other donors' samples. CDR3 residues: CASSLGLADNEQFF. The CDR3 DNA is TGCGCCAGCAGCCTCGGACTAGCGGACAATGAGCAGTTCTTC. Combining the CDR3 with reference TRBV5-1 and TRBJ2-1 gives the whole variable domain KAGVTQTPRYLIKTRGQQVTLSCSPISGHRSVSWYQQTPGQGLQFLFEYFSETQRNKGNFPGRFSGRQFSNSRSEMNVSTLELGDSALYLCASSLGLADNEQFFGPGTRLTVL.